The clone carrying this T cell receptor (beta chain) was counted a few times. With 0 bases removed from V and 2 bases from J, the gap between germline ends came to 7 bases. Germline values: CDR1 MNHEY, CDR2 SMNVEV (reference sequence). CDR3 length: 14 amino acids. The data were obtained in a study of blood T cell repertoires in COVID-19. Data came from immunoSEQ multiplex PCR; TCRdb stores just in-frame clones and leaves some out. The data contain about 300,000 clones, 89% of them singletons. The receptor was derived from a woman aged 50 to 60 who had been exposed to COVID-19. The rearrangement links TRBV27 to TRBJ1-1, with a weak D call TRBD1 (5 bases). Source material: PBMCs or T cells enriched from blood (not recorded which). CDR3 in amino acids: CASSLSWGNTEAFF. For the CDR3, the DNA is TGTGCCAGCAGTTTATCGTGGGGCAACACTGAAGCTTTCTTT.